This T cell receptor (beta chain) was sequenced for a study of shared clonotypes between healthy human individuals. Study results and caveats: In contrast to clonotypes shared by all four donors, non-shared clonotypes had lower generation probabilities.

Authors' processing steps: Quality scores were absent from the junction-only immunoSEQ sequences, so filtering differed. Data came from immunoSEQ multiplex PCR; TCRdb stores just in-frame clones and leaves some out. Clone size and the V and J calls come from that table; the DNA yielded D and trimming. The table includes about 2.3 million clones, 85% to 95% detected once. About this clone itself: Antigen: not known.

With 3 bases clipped from V and 1 base from J, the junction kept 7 bases outside the gene matches. The length of the CDR3 is 17 residues. The germline V gene has CDR1 SGHVS and CDR2 FNYEAQ. This receptor was identified in a man aged 18 to 30 in good health. Some clones in this sample may be carry-over from other donors' samples. The chain combines TRBV7-6 with TRBJ2-2, with TRBD2 matching over 8 bases. Sequenced sample: naive CD4+ T cells from PBMCs. The subset was: CD45RA+ positively selected. CDR3: CASSFLLAGKNTGELFF. CDR3 coding DNA: TGTGCCAGCAGCTTTTTGTTAGCGGGGAAGAACACCGGGGAGCTGTTTTTT.